The clone carrying this T cell receptor beta chain was seen a few times. Other DNA sequences in the same sample also yield this CDR3. Between the trimmed V and J ends, which lost 2 bases and 0 bases, there was a span of 7 bases. This CDR3 has 14 residues. CDR1 and CDR2 from the germline V gene are SEHNR and FQNEAQ (reference sequence). The data derive from a study of blood T cell repertoires in COVID-19. Study in general: Both acute and convalescent COVID-19 samples were obtained from the United States, Italy and Spain. PBMCs, B-cell-depleted T cells, or T cells provided the cDNA or gDNA that made up the material.

Authors' processing steps: The assay estimated nucleated cells by amplifying reference gene primers. The assay was immunoSEQ multiplex PCR, and TCRdb's table has in-frame clones only and misses some. The D gene and trimming were derived from the DNA, and the V and J assignments and clone size from that table. The sample includes under 200,000 clones, 79% of them seen just once. This TCR derives from a man in his 60s with active or convalescent COVID-19. The sequencing sample was made of peripheral blood. The V call is TRBV7-9, the J call TRBJ2-5; tentative D call: TRBD1 (6 bases). The CDR3 spells CASSLNRDQETQYF. The CDR3 DNA reads as TGTGCCAGCAGCTTAAACAGGGACCAAGAGACCCAGTACTTC.